The text below deals with one T cell receptor (beta chain). These data come from a study of technical replicates of blood from a few donors. Measured with immunoSEQ multiplex PCR; TCRdb has only the in-frame clones, and not every one. This table holds more than 70,000 clones, 95% to 97% found once. CDR1 is MNHEY, CDR2 SVGAGI, per germline. The V and J ends lost 7 bases and 2 bases, in that order; junction bases with no gene match: 2. The CDR3 totals 14 residues. The clonotype was recovered from a human donor in good health. The rearrangement joins TRBV6-5 to TRBJ2-1, with TRBD2 identical over 10 bases. The sample comprised T cells isolated from PBMCs. The CDR3 DNA sequence: TGTGCCAGCACCACTAGCGGGACCTACAATGAGCAGTTCTTC. Its translation is CASTTSGTYNEQFF.